This TCR beta chain appears in the sequencing data of a study of control samples from healthy donors and cancer patients. The data were produced by immunoSEQ multiplex PCR, yet TCRdb's version contains in-frame clones alone and is incomplete. The repertoire holds 110,000 or so clones, about 83% seen once, with roughly an eighth in the top ten. The germline V and J ends were trimmed by 1 base and 0 bases, with 7 bases remaining between them. This CDR3 comprises 15 residues. Germline V gives CDR1 SGHVS, CDR2 FQNEAQ. The genes are TRBV7-8 and TRBJ1-3; D not certain. The clonotype comes from a young man in good health. The material sequenced was blood. The CDR3 protein is CASSLVQPSGNTIYF. In DNA form, the CDR3 reads TGTGCCAGCAGCTTAGTCCAGCCCTCTGGAAACACCATATATTTT.